This T cell receptor (beta chain) appears in the sequencing data of a study of cytomegalovirus exposure and HLA in healthy donors. The PCR was carried out with 60 Vbeta primers and 13 Jbeta primers. Clones were read by immunoSEQ multiplex PCR, and TCRdb kept only the in-frame ones, dropping some. The sample consists of some 140,000 clones, over 70% of them appearing once. Findings and limits, study-wide: Certain sequence variants were highly shared and formed a cluster, and this cluster was likely a sequencing artifact.

Concerning this clone: Antigen specificity is unknown.

Germline loops: CDR1 SQVTM, CDR2 ANQGSEA. CDR3 length equals 11 residues. Trimming removed 7 bases at V and 5 bases at J, with 9 bases between. This rearrangement joins TRBV29-1 to TRBJ2-1, with D hard to call. Sequenced material: PBMCs. The clonotype comes from a man aged 25 to 45 in good health and CMV-seronegative. CDR3 nucleotide sequence: TGCAGCGACACTAACAACAATGAGCAGTTCTTC. This gives the protein CSDTNNNEQFF.